This T cell receptor (beta chain) was sequenced for a study of response to subunit inactivated influenza vaccine. This clonotype occurred many times. Germline V gives CDR1 MNHEY, CDR2 SVGAGI. This CDR3 has 17 amino acids. The ends were cut back, 1 base at V and 6 bases at J, with 19 bases in the middle. Each CDR3 protein gets one entry after TCRdb re-called the RT-PCR reads with MiXCR. The sample includes just under 550,000 distinct CDR3 sequences, roughly 23% of them seen just once. The same specimen was also included in a second study, on T cells expressing NK-cell markers. That paper notes: Production of TCR beta cDNA relied on 5'RACE template switching with UMIs. Sorted T-cell subsets CD3+CD56+NKG2C+, CD3+CD56+NKG2C- and CD3+CD56-NKG2C+ were TCR beta-sequenced.

The sequencing here drew on CD4+ T cells sorted from PBMCs, taken about 13 days after vaccination. This TCR came from a man aged 45-65 years who received an inactivated influenza vaccine. J is TRBJ1-5 and V is TRBV6-5, with a weak D call TRBD1 (6 bases). In DNA form, the CDR3 reads TGTGCCAGCAGTTACTTAGTCGCCAGGGGAACGTCTCAGCCCCAGCATTTT. This translates into CASSYLVARGTSQPQHF.